This entry lists 28 T cell receptor beta chains sequenced from one sample in a study of CD8+ T cells in alopecia areata. RNA, once extracted, was reverse transcribed into cDNA for use as the sequencing template. Sequencing was performed with immunoSEQ multiplex PCR; in TCRdb, only in-frame clones are kept and a portion is missing. The table includes about 190,000 clones, roughly 66% detected once. Treatment described: oral pan-JAK inhibitor, 5-10 mg twice daily. Specimen: CD4+ T cells sorted from blood, collected at week 24, from a patient treated with tofacitinib. The origin of the receptors is a human donor with alopecia areata.

This chain uses TRBV30 with TRBJ2-3; TRBD2 matches 8 bases. The CDR3 loop spans 13 amino acids. V was pared by 8 bases and J by 4 bases, with 8 bases of the junction left unmatched. CDR1 and CDR2 (germline): GTSNPN, SVGIG (reference sequence). CDR3 amino acids: CAGGLVSADTQYF. DNA for the CDR3: TGTGCCGGGGGACTAGTGTCGGCAGATACGCAGTATTTT.

V and J are TRBV10-3 and TRBJ1-2; D is perhaps TRBD1 (5 bases). The CDR3 contains 12 residues. V lost 6 bases to trimming and J lost 4 bases, with 9 bases between them. Germline V CDR1 and CDR2: ENHRY, SYGVKD. CDR3 coding DNA: TGTGCCATCAGGGGACGGTCCTATGGCTACACCTTC. Translation gives CAIRGRSYGYTF.

The chain employs TRBV5-1 and TRBJ2-1; 11 bases align to TRBD2. Germline trimming cut 0 bases from V and 7 bases from J; bases unmatched to any gene: 9. The CDR3 runs 17 residues. CDR1 and CDR2 from the germline V gene are SGHRS and YFSETQ. CDR3 DNA sequence: TGCGCCAGCAGCTTGGTCCCCCCTAGCGGGGGGTTTAATGAGCAGTTCTTC. It yields the protein CASSLVPPSGGFNEQFF. The whole variable domain, filled in from reference TRBV5-1 and TRBJ2-1, reads KAGVTQTPRYLIKTRGQQVTLSCSPISGHRSVSWYQQTPGQGLQFLFEYFSETQRNKGNFPGRFSGRQFSNSRSEMNVSTLELGDSALYLCASSLVPPSGGFNEQFFGPGTRLTVL.

The chain joins TRBV4-1 to TRBJ1-4; D is uncertain. CDR1 MGHRA and CDR2 YSYEKL come from the germline V gene. Trimming removed 1 base at V and 3 bases at J, with 9 bases between. This CDR3 comprises 15 residues. This chain's CDR3 is CASSQGPPPNEKLFF. The CDR3 coding sequence is TGCGCCAGCAGCCAAGGTCCACCGCCTAATGAAAAACTGTTTTTT.

This clone was detected a few times. The chain recombines TRBV6-1 with TRBJ1-5; D is possibly TRBD1 (5 bases). CDR3 length: 13 residues. Germline V gene data show CDR1 as MNHNS and CDR2 as SASEGT. The ends were cut back, 8 bases at V and 4 bases at J, with 12 bases in the middle. DNA of the CDR3: TGTGCCAGCGGGACCCAAGAAAATCAGCCCCAGCATTTT. This encodes CASGTQENQPQHF.

This chain uses TRBV5-1 with TRBJ1-2, with unresolved D. The CDR3 extends over 15 amino acids. The germline V and J ends were trimmed by 0 bases and 2 bases, with 11 bases remaining between them. The germline CDR1 and CDR2 sequences are SGHRS and YFSETQ. CDR3 region: CASSLVEFSNYGYTF. Written as DNA, the CDR3 is TGCGCCAGCAGCTTGGTTGAGTTCAGCAACTATGGCTACACCTTC. Full variable domain (outside the CDR3, taken from reference TRBV5-1 and TRBJ1-2): KAGVTQTPRYLIKTRGQQVTLSCSPISGHRSVSWYQQTPGQGLQFLFEYFSETQRNKGNFPGRFSGRQFSNSRSEMNVSTLELGDSALYLCASSLVEFSNYGYTFGSGTRLTVV.

The J gene is TRBJ2-3, the V gene TRBV6-1; 8 bases map to TRBD1. The V segment lost 5 bases and the J segment 2 bases; nucleotides outside the gene matches: 6. The CDR3 extends over 15 amino acids. The germline gives CDR1 MNHNS, CDR2 SASEGT. The CDR3 DNA reads TGTGCCAGCAGTTCGACAGGGGCTATCACAGATACGCAGTATTTT. Amino acid sequence: CASSSTGAITDTQYF.

This clone has only a few counts. The chain has TRBV10-3 and TRBJ2-2; D ambiguous. V was trimmed by 4 bases and J by 4 bases, leaving 7 bases between them. CDR1 is ENHRY and CDR2 is SYGVKD in the germline V gene. The CDR3 covers 13 residues. CDR3 coding DNA: TGTGCCATCAGTGGGGTCAGCACCGGGGAGCTGTTTTTT. It specifies CAISGVSTGELFF.

The chain combines TRBV7-6 with TRBJ2-5; TRBD1 aligns across 8 bases. Near its end, the DNA agrees better with TRBJ2-7, so the J call may be wrong. In germline, CDR1 is SGHVS, CDR2 FNYEAQ. The CDR3 has 15 amino acids. Here the CDR3 reads CASSLASDRAYEQYF. CDR3 nucleotide sequence: TGTGCCAGCAGCTTAGCTTCGGACAGGGCCTACGAGCAGTACTTC.

This chain connects TRBV20-1 to TRBJ1-1; D is undetermined. Germline V gene sequence: CDR1 DFQATT, CDR2 SNEGSKA (reference sequence). V was shortened by 3 bases and J by 11 bases, with 13 bases between the two germline ends. The CDR3 spans 11 residues. The CDR3 DNA reads as TGCAGTGCTAGGTTGGGCAGTAAGGCTTTCTTT. It encodes CSARLGSKAFF.

This clone turned up a few times. J is TRBJ2-3 and V is TRBV5-1; 7 bases line up with TRBD2. The CDR3 spans 16 residues. V lost 2 bases, J lost 3 bases, and 9 bases stayed unmatched. The germline CDR1 and CDR2 sequences are SGHRS and YFSETQ. CDR3 region: CASSFASAGGTDTQYF. CDR3 bases: TGCGCCAGCAGCTTCGCTAGCGCCGGGGGGACAGATACGCAGTATTTT. Drawing the rest from reference TRBV5-1 and TRBJ2-3, the complete variable domain is KAGVTQTPRYLIKTRGQQVTLSCSPISGHRSVSWYQQTPGQGLQFLFEYFSETQRNKGNFPGRFSGRQFSNSRSEMNVSTLELGDSALYLCASSFASAGGTDTQYFGPGTRLTVL.

V gene TRBV2 combines with J gene TRBJ2-1, with D unclear. Per the germline V gene, CDR1 is SNHLY and CDR2 is FYNNEI. The CDR3 is made up of 11 amino acids. V was pared by 8 bases and J by 6 bases, with 8 bases between. CDR3 region: CASATFNEQFF. CDR3 sequence (DNA): TGTGCCAGCGCTACGTTCAATGAGCAGTTCTTC.

J is TRBJ1-1 and V is TRBV29-1; TRBD1 matches at 12 bases. The germline V gene has CDR1 SQVTM and CDR2 ANQGSEA. The CDR3 consists of 15 residues. V shed 7 bases and J 4 bases; nucleotides not matched to a gene: 10. The CDR3 DNA reads as TGCAGCGAGATCCGGGACAGGGGGCGAGGCACTGAAGCTTTCTTT. Translation: CSEIRDRGRGTEAFF.

This clone is a singleton in its sample. The V gene is TRBV2, the J gene TRBJ2-3; tentative D call: TRBD1 (6 bases). Germline CDR1 is SNHLY and CDR2 is FYNNEI. The CDR3 loop spans 15 amino acids. V gave up 5 bases and J gave up 4 bases, with 16 bases separating them. This CDR3 is CASSLNRVPPDTQYF. The CDR3 DNA is TGTGCCAGCAGTTTAAACAGGGTCCCGCCAGATACGCAGTATTTT.

The chain uses TRBV2 and TRBJ2-3; D remains unclear. V lost 2 bases to trimming and J lost 3 bases, with 6 bases between them. The CDR3 runs to 13 residues. Germline V gene sequence: CDR1 SNHLY, CDR2 FYNNEI. This chain's CDR3 is CASSEKLTDTQYF. DNA for the CDR3: TGTGCCAGCAGTGAAAAATTAACAGATACGCAGTATTTT.

This chain connects TRBV27 to TRBJ1-5, with D hard to call. This CDR3 comprises 15 residues. The ends were cut back, 3 bases at V and 0 bases at J, with 9 bases in the middle. Germline loops: CDR1 MNHEY, CDR2 SMNVEV (reference sequence). CDR3: CASSLGVGSNQPQHF. The CDR3 DNA reads TGTGCCAGCAGTTTGGGTGTTGGTAGCAATCAGCCCCAGCATTTT.

In DNA form, the CDR3 reads TGTGCCAGCAGTTACGGGACTAGCGGGGGGATCTACGAGCAGTACTTC. Translating gives CASSYGTSGGIYEQYF. This chain joins TRBV6-5 and TRBJ2-7; 15 bases are a match to TRBD2. This CDR3 spans 16 amino acids. V shed 2 bases and J 3 bases; nucleotides not matched to a gene: 2. Germline CDR1 reads MNHEY; CDR2 reads SVGAGI.

The genes are TRBV29-1 and TRBJ1-2, with 9 nucleotides matching TRBD1. The ends lost 3 bases at V and 6 bases at J; junction bases unmatched: 8. CDR1 and CDR2 from the germline V gene are SQVTM and ANQGSEA. This CDR3 spans 14 amino acids. The CDR3 sequence: CSVDRGTGHHGYTF. In nucleotides, the CDR3 is TGCAGCGTTGACCGTGGGACAGGGCATCATGGCTACACCTTC.

This clone has just a few counts. The genes are TRBV7-9 and TRBJ1-5; possible D gene TRBD1, 6 bases. V was cut by 1 base and J by 1 base, with 11 bases left in between. This CDR3 region has 16 residues. In germline, CDR1 is SEHNR, CDR2 FQNEAQ (reference sequence). The CDR3 here is CASSLDTGPSNQPQHF. CDR3 nucleotide sequence: TGTGCCAGCAGCTTAGATACAGGGCCAAGCAATCAGCCCCAGCATTTT.

V and J are TRBV5-1 and TRBJ2-3; D call uncertain. V lost 4 bases and J 2 bases, leaving 2 bases between the germline ends. This CDR3 is 11 amino acids long. In germline, CDR1 is SGHRS, CDR2 YFSETQ. CDR3 residues: CASSDTDTQYF. As DNA, the CDR3 is TGCGCCAGCAGCGACACAGATACGCAGTATTTT.

The chain has TRBV30 and TRBJ1-2; 8 nucleotides agree with TRBD1. Germline assignment: CDR1 GTSNPN and CDR2 SVGIG (reference sequence). The CDR3 loop spans 14 amino acids. With V trimmed by 2 bases and J by 3 bases, 5 bases remained unmatched. CDR3: CAWSTHRGYYGYTF. The CDR3 DNA reads TGTGCCTGGAGTACGCACAGGGGGTACTATGGCTACACCTTC. Using reference TRBV30 and TRBJ1-2 for the parts outside the CDR3, the full variable domain is SQTIHQWPATLVQPVGSPLSLECTVEGTSNPNLYWYRQAAGRGLQLLFYSVGIGQISSEVPQNLSASRPQDRQFILSSKKLLLSDSGFYLCAWSTHRGYYGYTFGSGTRLTVV.

This clone was counted a few times. Other DNA sequences from this sample encode an identical CDR3 as well. J is TRBJ1-5 and V is TRBV6-6; D remains unclear. CDR3 length: 12 residues. Looked up from germline, CDR1 is MNHNY and CDR2 is SVGAGI (reference sequence). The V gene lost 8 bases and the J gene lost 0 bases, with 5 bases spanning the gap. The CDR3 DNA follows: TGTGCCAGCTCTCTTAGCAATCAGCCCCAGCATTTT. Translation: CASSLSNQPQHF.

In nucleotides, the CDR3 is TGTGCCACCAGCAGAGATCGGGGGGAAGAGACCCAGTACTTC. The encoded protein is CATSRDRGEETQYF. V usage is TRBV15 and J usage is TRBJ2-5; 7 bases are shared with TRBD2. The CDR3 totals 14 residues. V shed 0 bases and J 3 bases; nucleotides not matched to a gene: 1. Germline lookup yields CDR1 LNHNV and CDR2 YYDKDF (reference sequence).

As concerns this clone: The same CDR3 can be traced to other DNA sequences in this sample. This chain connects TRBV6-1 to TRBJ1-3; the D gene is possibly TRBD1 (6 bases). Looked up from germline, CDR1 is MNHNS and CDR2 is SASEGT. The CDR3 is made up of 15 amino acids. V lost 8 bases and J 1 base, leaving 15 bases between the germline ends. Here the CDR3 reads CASSTGGLSGNTIYF. CDR3 DNA: TGTGCCAGCTCGACGGGGGGGCTGTCTGGAAACACCATATATTTT.

Here the CDR3 reads CAWSVSISGGTQYF. CDR3 bases: TGTGCCTGGAGTGTAAGCATTAGCGGGGGGACGCAGTATTTT. The V and J genes are TRBV30 and TRBJ2-3; TRBD2 matches 10 bases. Germline lookup yields CDR1 GTSNPN and CDR2 SVGIG (reference sequence). The CDR3 length is 14 residues. Trimming at V came to 0 bases and at J to 9 bases, leaving 6 bases not matched to a gene. Full variable domain (missing parts from reference TRBV30 and TRBJ2-3): SQTIHQWPATLVQPVGSPLSLECTVEGTSNPNLYWYRQAAGRGLQLLFYSVGIGQISSEVPQNLSASRPQDRQFILSSKKLLLSDSGFYLCAWSVSISGGTQYFGPGTRLTVL.

This clone has a single count. The chain carries TRBV4-3 and TRBJ2-1; TRBD2 matches 12 bases. J was trimmed by 1 base and V by 5 bases; bases with no gene match: 15. From germline, CDR1 is LGHNA and CDR2 YSLEER. The CDR3 is made up of 20 amino acids. The CDR3 nucleotides read TGCGCCAGCAGCATCGAGCTAGCGGGGGGGCGAAGTAGTTCCTACAATGAGCAGTTCTTC. Protein: CASSIELAGGRSSSYNEQFF.

V usage is TRBV7-9 and J usage is TRBJ1-6; 7 bases agree with TRBD1. The germline V gene has CDR1 SEHNR and CDR2 FQNEAQ (reference sequence). The V and J ends lost 3 bases and 8 bases, in that order; junction bases with no gene match: 7. The CDR3 length is 15 residues. The CDR3 region has the DNA TGTGCCAGCAGCTTGTCCGGACAGGTATATTCACCCCTCCACTTT. Its translation is CASSLSGQVYSPLHF.

The chain joins TRBV5-6 to TRBJ2-2; possible D gene TRBD2, 7 bases. V lost 0 bases, J lost 6 bases, and 9 bases lay in between. CDR3 length: 14 amino acids. Germline V gene lookup returns CDR1 SGHDT and CDR2 YYEEEE. CDR3 sequence reads: CASSLARGPGELFF. The CDR3 DNA reads TGTGCCAGCAGCTTGGCGCGGGGGCCCGGGGAGCTGTTTTTT.